Following are 19 T cell receptor beta chains from one sample sequenced in a study of OX40 agonist ivuxolimab in advanced cancers. Assay used: immunoSEQ multiplex PCR; TCRdb lists only in-frame clones, some missing. The sample includes 60,000 to 85,000 clones, 92% of them seen just once. Material: CD4+ or CD8+ T cells sorted from blood, obtained in a trial of the OX40 agonist ivuxolimab. The receptors stem from an adult with an advanced solid tumor such as melanoma, head and neck, liver or kidney cancer.

This chain uses TRBV4-1 with TRBJ2-1, with no clear D. The CDR3 sequence is 16 residues long. V shed 1 base and J shed 3 bases, with 13 bases lying between them. Germline V gene data show CDR1 as MGHRA and CDR2 as YSYEKL. The DNA for the CDR3 is TGCGCCAGCAGCCAAGCTGACACTTTGGGCTACAATGAGCAGTTCTTC. Translated, it gives CASSQADTLGYNEQFF.

V is TRBV27 and J is TRBJ2-3, with a possible D match to TRBD1 (6 bases). The CDR3 spans 15 residues. Trimming pared 3 bases from V and 0 bases from J, leaving 10 bases between. Germline V CDR1 and CDR2: MNHEY, SMNVEV (reference sequence). CDR3 coding DNA: TGTGCCAGCAGTTTCGGACAGACTAGCACAGATACGCAGTATTTT. Translation: CASSFGQTSTDTQYF.

V and J are TRBV10-2 and TRBJ1-5; TRBD1 agrees at 7 bases. Germline V CDR1 and CDR2: WSHSY, SAAADI. The V and J ends lost 6 bases and 9 bases, in that order; junction bases with no gene match: 14. This CDR3 has 15 amino acids. The CDR3 region has the DNA TGCGCCAGCAGCGAAGAAGGACAGGAGCTGTCGCCCCAGCATTTT. Translating it yields CASSEEGQELSPQHF.

The genes are TRBV6-5 and TRBJ1-4; possibly TRBD1 for D (5 bases). CDR3 length: 14 amino acids. The V gene lost 2 bases and the J gene lost 1 base, with 5 bases spanning the gap. Germline-derived CDR1 and CDR2 are MNHEY and SVGAGI. The CDR3 protein is CASSYGGTNEKLFF. CDR3 sequence (DNA): TGTGCCAGCAGTTACGGGGGAACTAATGAAAAACTGTTTTTT.

The J gene is TRBJ1-2, the V gene TRBV30, with 10 positions matching TRBD1. Germline V CDR1 and CDR2: GTSNPN, SVGIG (reference sequence). The V gene end was trimmed by 8 bases and the J gene end by 8 bases; junction bases not matched to a gene: 8. This CDR3 contains 12 residues. The CDR3 DNA follows: TGTGCCGCCGAAGGACAGGGGGGCGGCTACACCTTC. The encoded protein is CAAEGQGGGYTF.

The chain is built from TRBV9 and TRBJ2-2; D gene uncertain. The CDR3 runs 12 residues. V gave up 0 bases and J gave up 5 bases, with 2 bases separating them. Germline loops: CDR1 SGDLS, CDR2 YYNGEE. The chain's CDR3 is CASSVGTGELFF. As DNA, the CDR3 is TGTGCCAGCAGCGTAGGGACCGGGGAGCTGTTTTTT.

This clone was seen once. The chain employs TRBV6-5 and TRBJ2-2; D not certain. V lost 7 bases and J lost 1, with 7 bases in between. CDR1 is MNHEY, CDR2 SVGAGI, per germline. This CDR3 is 13 amino acids long. CDR3 in DNA: TGTGCCAGCAATGGCTGGAACACCGGGGAGCTGTTTTTT. Translating gives CASNGWNTGELFF.

This chain joins TRBV7-3 and TRBJ2-1; D not resolved. The V and J ends lost 3 bases and 3 bases respectively, with 6 bases between them. CDR3 size: 13 residues. Germline V lookup: CDR1 SGHTA, CDR2 FQGTGA. DNA of the CDR3: TGTGCCAGCAGCTTCCACAACTACAATGAGCAGTTCTTC. Translating it yields CASSFHNYNEQFF.

Only one count was recorded for this clone. DNA for the CDR3: TGTGCCAGCAGCAAGGGACAGGGGGCGGCGGACATTCAGTACTTC. Its translation is CASSKGQGAADIQYF. The chain joins TRBV9 to TRBJ2-4, with 12 bases matching TRBD1. V lost 4 bases and J lost 8; bases outside the gene matches: 7. The CDR3 runs to 15 residues. Germline CDR1 SGDLS, CDR2 YYNGEE.

The chain uses TRBV9 and TRBJ2-1, with TRBD2 matching over 8 bases. The germline CDR1 and CDR2 sequences are SGDLS and YYNGEE. CDR3 size: 16 residues. The V segment lost 4 bases and the J segment 4 bases; nucleotides outside the gene matches: 10. The CDR3 loop is CASSSSLAGDYNEQFF. CDR3 sequence (DNA): TGTGCCAGCAGCAGCTCCCTAGCGGGCGATTACAATGAGCAGTTCTTC.

V is TRBV12-1 and J is TRBJ2-7; the DNA was not compared with TRBD2, the D call given in the table. TRBV12-1 is flagged as a pseudogene. The CDR3 loop spans 16 amino acids. This CDR3 is CASSSPGPLWRYEQYF. The DNA for the CDR3 is TGTGCCAGCAGCTCCCCTGGACCACTCTGGAGGTACGAGCAGTACTTC.

The genes are TRBV5-6 and TRBJ1-1; possibly TRBD1 for D (5 bases). The germline V gene encodes CDR1 SGHDT and CDR2 YYEEEE. V was clipped by 2 bases and J by 4 bases, with 15 bases between them. This CDR3 contains 15 residues. The CDR3: CASSLTLRGGTEAFF. In DNA form, the CDR3 reads TGTGCCAGCAGCTTAACGTTAAGGGGTGGCACTGAAGCTTTCTTT.

This clone was observed a single time. The chain has TRBV10-3 and TRBJ2-3; no reliable D call. Germline-derived CDR1 and CDR2 are ENHRY and SYGVKD. Trimming shortened V by 3 bases and J by 5 bases, and 12 bases separated the two germline ends. This CDR3 has 14 amino acids. CDR3 amino acids: CAISELWSGDTQYF. In nucleotides, the CDR3 is TGTGCCATCAGTGAACTTTGGTCGGGAGATACGCAGTATTTT.

The rearrangement joins TRBV5-6 to TRBJ1-2; possibly TRBD1 for D (6 bases). Trimming stripped 4 bases from V and 2 bases from J, with 12 bases between. The CDR3 covers 14 residues. Germline CDR1 reads SGHDT; CDR2 reads YYEEEE. The CDR3 sequence is CASSRPRGNYGYTF. The CDR3 DNA follows: TGTGCCAGCAGCCGCCCCAGGGGAAACTATGGCTACACCTTC.

The J gene is TRBJ1-2, the V gene TRBV27, with TRBD1 matching 7 bases. Unmatched junction bases numbered 4, after V lost 0 bases and J lost 3 bases. CDR3 length: 15 residues. Germline CDR1 MNHEY, CDR2 SMNVEV (reference sequence). The DNA of the CDR3 is TGTGCCAGCAGTTTATCCTTAGGGACAGACTATGGCTACACCTTC. As protein: CASSLSLGTDYGYTF.

The chain has TRBV5-6 and TRBJ1-2, with 8 bases lining up with TRBD1. The CDR3 consists of 14 residues. Trimming at V came to 2 bases and at J to 3 bases, leaving 3 bases not matched to a gene. The germline V gene has CDR1 SGHDT and CDR2 YYEEEE. CDR3 sequence (DNA): TGTGCCAGCAGCTTAGGACAGGGCGACTATGGCTACACCTTC. Translating it yields CASSLGQGDYGYTF.

The gene calls are TRBV9 and TRBJ2-1; 8 bases line up with TRBD1. The CDR3 is 19 residues long. The V and J ends lost 3 bases and 5 bases, in that order; junction bases with no gene match: 19. Germline values: CDR1 SGDLS, CDR2 YYNGEE. The CDR3 nucleotides are TGTGCCAGCAGCGACTCCGGGACAGGCCCCTTTCGGGCCCACAATGAGCAGTTCTTC. Residues: CASSDSGTGPFRAHNEQFF.

This chain links TRBV27 with TRBJ2-3, with a tentative D call TRBD2 (6 bases). Germline CDR1 reads MNHEY; CDR2 reads SMNVEV (reference sequence). The V gene lost 6 bases and the J gene lost 11 bases, with 12 bases spanning the gap. This CDR3 has 11 residues. For the CDR3, the DNA is TGTGCCAGCAGGGGGAGGCCAGGGCAGTATTTT. Protein sequence: CASRGRPGQYF.

This chain joins TRBV7-9 and TRBJ2-1; 11 bases agree with TRBD2. This CDR3 comprises 16 residues. CDR1 is SEHNR and CDR2 is FQNEAQ in the germline V gene (reference sequence). The V segment lost 5 bases and the J segment 9 bases; nucleotides outside the gene matches: 12. The CDR3 is CASSLPTSGGGGEQFF. The CDR3 nucleotides are TGTGCCAGCAGCCTCCCTACTAGCGGGGGCGGCGGTGAGCAGTTCTTC.